A single sample gave rise to the 28 T cell receptor beta chains below, sequenced in a study of blood T cell repertoires in COVID-19. Clones were read by immunoSEQ multiplex PCR, and TCRdb kept only the in-frame ones, dropping some. In the table there are roughly 250,000 clones, around 88% of which are singletons. Source material: peripheral blood. Every receptor here comes from a man aged 40-50 years with active or convalescent COVID-19.

This clone was observed a single time. The V gene is TRBV24-1, the J gene TRBJ2-3, with 10 bases aligning to TRBD1. CDR3 length equals 12 residues. The germline gives CDR1 KGHDR, CDR2 SFDVKD. The V segment lost 10 bases and the J segment 3 bases; nucleotides outside the gene matches: 0. CDR3 sequence reads: CATGQGTDTQYF. The CDR3 region has the DNA TGTGCCACGGGACAGGGGACAGATACGCAGTATTTT.

Written as DNA, the CDR3 is TGTGCCAGCAGCCAAGGACGCGGGACTAGCGGCTACGAGCAGTACTTC. This sequence encodes CASSQGRGTSGYEQYF. The rearrangement joins TRBV3-1 (or the pseudogene TRBV3-2) to TRBJ2-7; 11 bases are shared with TRBD2. With V trimmed by 1 base and J by 3 bases, 5 bases remained unmatched. The germline gives CDR1 LGHDT, CDR2 YNNKEL (reference sequence). The CDR3 consists of 16 residues.

The chain combines TRBV28 with TRBJ1-3; 7 nucleotides line up with TRBD1. Germline V gives CDR1 MDHEN, CDR2 SYDVKM. CDR3 length: 13 amino acids. J lost 0 bases, V lost 8 bases, and 1 base had no gene match. CDR3 nucleotide sequence: TGTGCCAGCGGGACAGCCTCTGGAAACACCATATATTTT. Translating gives CASGTASGNTIYF.

This clone was seen a handful of times. This chain connects TRBV24-1 to TRBJ2-3; D unresolved. The germline V gene encodes CDR1 KGHDR and CDR2 SFDVKD. Trimming removed 7 bases from V and 6 bases from J, with 7 bases in between. The CDR3 runs to 11 residues. The CDR3 sequence: CATSSRDTQYF. CDR3 sequence (DNA): TGTGCCACCAGCTCCAGGGATACGCAGTATTTT.

V and J are TRBV6-5 and TRBJ1-2, with TRBD1 matching 9 bases. The germline V gene encodes CDR1 MNHEY and CDR2 SVGAGI. Trimming cost V 7 bases and J 7 bases; bases outside gene matches: 10. The length of the CDR3 is 14 residues. In nucleotides, the CDR3 is TGTGCCAGCACCTGGGACAGGGTTGTTTGTGGCTACACCTTC. Its translation: CASTWDRVVCGYTF.

The chain links TRBV7-2 to TRBJ1-2; maybe TRBD1 (6 bases). Germline V gene lookup returns CDR1 SGHTA and CDR2 FQGNSA. The V gene lost 6 bases and the J gene lost 5 bases, with 16 bases spanning the gap. This CDR3 is 14 amino acids long. In DNA, the CDR3 is TGTGCCAGCAGAGGACGAGGGGGGGTTTATGGCTACACCTTC. As protein: CASRGRGGVYGYTF.

This clone was counted a few times. The V and J genes are TRBV5-1 and TRBJ2-7, with 10 nucleotides matching TRBD1. With 3 bases clipped from V and 3 bases from J, the junction kept 6 bases outside the gene matches. The CDR3 loop spans 15 amino acids. The germline gives CDR1 SGHRS, CDR2 YFSETQ. CDR3 nucleotide sequence: TGCGCCAGCAGCTGGGGCGGGACAGGGGTCTACGAGCAGTACTTC. Translating it yields CASSWGGTGVYEQYF.

The V and J genes are TRBV19 and TRBJ2-1, with 7 positions matching TRBD1. The V and J ends lost 2 bases and 6 bases, in that order; junction bases with no gene match: 4. The V gene's germline CDR1 is LNHDA and CDR2 SQIVND (reference sequence). This CDR3 region has 14 residues. CDR3 coding DNA: TGTGCCAGTAGTATACGGCCAGGGGGCAATGAGCAGTTCTTC. Residues: CASSIRPGGNEQFF.

Of note for this clone: The same CDR3 is also encoded by other DNA sequences in this sample. The chain is built from TRBV3-1 (or the pseudogene TRBV3-2) and TRBJ1-5, with 7 bases fitting TRBD1. Germline V gene sequence: CDR1 LGHDT, CDR2 YNNKEL (reference sequence). V gave up 1 base and J gave up 2 bases; unmatched junction bases: 2. The CDR3 totals 15 residues. This CDR3 is CASSQGQGGNQPQHF. In DNA, the CDR3 is TGTGCCAGCAGCCAAGGACAGGGAGGCAATCAGCCCCAGCATTTT.

This chain uses TRBV4-3 with TRBJ1-4; no definite D call. The V end lost 2 bases, the J end lost 8 bases, and 18 bases lay between the germline ends. CDR1 and CDR2 (germline): LGHNA, YSLEER. This CDR3 is built from 16 residues. The CDR3 sequence: CASSQSYGETGEKLFF. The CDR3 region has the DNA TGCGCCAGCAGCCAATCTTACGGGGAGACGGGGGAAAAACTGTTTTTT.

CDR3 loop: CASSPMTGQYEQYF. The DNA of the CDR3 is TGTGCCAGCAGCCCGATGACAGGGCAGTACGAGCAGTACTTC. The chain employs TRBV11-3 and TRBJ2-7, with 7 bases lining up with TRBD1. CDR1 and CDR2 (germline): SGHNT, YENEEA. This CDR3 has 14 amino acids. V lost 5 bases and J lost 4; bases outside the gene matches: 8.

The gene calls are TRBV9 and TRBJ2-2, with D perhaps matching TRBD1 (6 bases). Trimming took 0 bases from V and 5 from J, leaving 17 bases between them. Germline V CDR1 and CDR2: SGDLS, YYNGEE. The CDR3 has 17 residues. The CDR3 DNA reads as TGTGCCAGCAGCGTAGCTACGGGCAGGGGTAGGACCGGGGAGCTGTTTTTT. It codes for CASSVATGRGRTGELFF.

The V call is TRBV6-5, the J call TRBJ1-5, with D tentatively TRBD1 (5 bases). This CDR3 spans 15 amino acids. The germline V and J ends were trimmed by 6 bases and 6 bases, with 18 bases remaining between them. Germline V CDR1 and CDR2: MNHEY, SVGAGI. This chain's CDR3 is CASSVTGLQGQPQHF. CDR3 in DNA: TGTGCCAGCAGCGTTACAGGCCTGCAAGGTCAGCCCCAGCATTTT.

V usage is TRBV7-2 and J usage is TRBJ1-4; D remains unclear. CDR3 length equals 16 residues. The V and J ends lost 5 bases and 8 bases respectively, with 21 bases between them. Germline-derived CDR1 and CDR2 are SGHTA and FQGNSA. CDR3 DNA: TGTGCCAGCAGCCTTTCTGCTGGCTGGGCAGACGAAAAACTGTTTTTT. It encodes CASSLSAGWADEKLFF.

The rearrangement uses TRBV7-2 and TRBJ1-4; D unresolved. There are 14 residues in the CDR3. V lost 4 bases and J 3 bases, leaving 9 bases between the germline ends. Germline assignment: CDR1 SGHTA and CDR2 FQGNSA. In nucleotides, the CDR3 is TGTGCCAGCAGCTCACAGAAGGCTAATGAAAAACTGTTTTTT. Its protein is CASSSQKANEKLFF.

V gene TRBV14 combines with J gene TRBJ2-5; D is unresolved. CDR3 length: 15 amino acids. Per germline, CDR1 SGHDN and CDR2 FVKESK. V lost 4 bases and J 5 bases, leaving 17 bases between the germline ends. In DNA, the CDR3 is TGTGCCAGCAGCCGTGCCTTTATGAGGTCGGAGACCCAGTACTTC. Translating it yields CASSRAFMRSETQYF.

CDR3 bases: TGTGCCAGCAGCCCGGGGACTAGCGGGACCGGGGAGCTGTTTTTT. Its protein is CASSPGTSGTGELFF. The chain uses TRBV7-2 and TRBJ2-2; TRBD2 aligns across 12 bases. Trimming took 5 bases from V and 5 from J; bases not matched to a gene: 3. CDR1 and CDR2 (germline): SGHTA, FQGNSA. The CDR3 has 15 amino acids.

A few counts support this clone. The CDR3 reads CASSQGTAIAGEPQHF. The CDR3 region has the DNA TGTGCCAGCAGCCAGGGGACAGCGATTGCTGGTGAGCCCCAGCATTTT. The J gene is TRBJ1-5, the V gene TRBV5-5; 7 positions match TRBD1. J was trimmed by 8 bases and V by 4 bases; bases with no gene match: 15. The CDR3 covers 16 residues. Germline-derived CDR1 and CDR2 are SGHKS and YYEKEE (reference sequence).

V usage is TRBV6-5 and J usage is TRBJ2-3; D is perhaps TRBD2 (6 bases). The CDR3 has 15 residues. V was pared by 9 bases and J by 0 bases, with 16 bases between. Germline V gives CDR1 MNHEY, CDR2 SVGAGI. The CDR3 loop reads CASTFGGSSTDTQYF. The CDR3, as DNA: TGTGCCAGTACCTTTGGGGGGTCTAGCACAGATACGCAGTATTTT.

There are a few counts of this clone. The chain couples TRBV11-3 to TRBJ1-1; TRBD1 might be the D (5 bases). Germline loops: CDR1 SGHNT, CDR2 YENEEA. CDR3 length equals 14 residues. V was trimmed by 6 bases and J by 3 bases, leaving 14 bases between them. As DNA, the CDR3 is TGTGCCAGCAGTTGGCCCGAAGGGGACACTGAAGCTTTCTTT. Translated, it gives CASSWPEGDTEAFF. Using reference TRBV11-3 and TRBJ1-1 for the parts outside the CDR3, the full variable domain is EAGVVQSPRYKIIEKKQPVAFWCNPISGHNTLYWYLQNLGQGPELLIRYENEEAVDDSQLPKDRFSAERLKGVDSTLKIQPAELGDSAVYLCASSWPEGDTEAFFGQGTRLTVV.

This CDR3 reads CASRGQGGTNEKLFF. CDR3 bases: TGTGCCAGCAGGGGACAGGGGGGTACTAATGAAAAACTGTTTTTT. V and J are TRBV2 and TRBJ1-4, with 11 bases lining up with TRBD1. CDR1 and CDR2 (germline): SNHLY, FYNNEI. V was pared by 6 bases and J by 2 bases, with 2 bases of the junction left unmatched. The CDR3 length is 15 residues.

The chain links TRBV2 to TRBJ2-7; D is unresolved. V lost 7 bases and J 3 bases, leaving 13 bases between the germline ends. Germline loops: CDR1 SNHLY, CDR2 FYNNEI. The CDR3 covers 13 residues. The CDR3 region has the DNA TGTGCCAGCATCTCCCCGTCCCGCTACGAGCAGTACTTC. Its protein is CASISPSRYEQYF.

This sequence joins TRBV11-2 and TRBJ2-7; unclear D gene. Trimming took off 3 bases at V and 6 bases at J, with 6 bases between the two ends. The CDR3 loop spans 11 amino acids. Germline V gives CDR1 SGHAT, CDR2 FQNNGV. The CDR3 here is CASSFPGEQYF. The CDR3 region has the DNA TGTGCCAGCAGCTTTCCGGGCGAGCAGTACTTC.

The rearrangement joins TRBV18 to TRBJ2-4, with 12 bases identical to TRBD2. There are 17 residues in the CDR3. V lost 3 bases and J lost 4; bases outside the gene matches: 7. CDR1 is KGHSH and CDR2 is LQKENI in the germline V gene. This CDR3 reads CASSPRTSGVEKNIQYF. In DNA, the CDR3 is TGTGCCAGCTCACCTCGGACTAGCGGGGTAGAAAAAAACATTCAGTACTTC.

The chain employs TRBV29-1 and TRBJ1-2; TRBD1 might be the D (6 bases). V lost 6 bases to trimming and J lost 7 bases, with 15 bases between them. Germline values: CDR1 SQVTM, CDR2 ANQGSEA. The CDR3 extends over 12 amino acids. The DNA for the CDR3 is TGCAGCGTGTCAGGGGATCGACCTGGCTACACCTTC. Translated: CSVSGDRPGYTF.

The rearrangement links TRBV9 to TRBJ2-1; D possibly corresponds to TRBD2 (6 bases). The CDR3 is 15 residues long. Germline V gives CDR1 SGDLS, CDR2 YYNGEE. V lost 0 bases and J lost 4, with 11 bases in between. The DNA for the CDR3 is TGTGCCAGCAGCGTAGGTGGCGGGGCATACAATGAGCAGTTCTTC. Residues: CASSVGGGAYNEQFF. Full variable domain (remainder filled in from reference TRBV9 and TRBJ2-1): DSGVTQTPKHLITATGQRVTLRCSPRSGDLSVYWYQQSLDQGLQFLIQYYNGEERAKGNILERFSAQQFPDLHSELNLSSLELGDSALYFCASSVGGGAYNEQFFGPGTRLTVL.

V is TRBV6-2 or TRBV6-3 and J is TRBJ1-5; 8 nucleotides line up with TRBD1. There are 16 residues in the CDR3. Germline V gives CDR1 MNHEY, CDR2 SVGEGT. The trim removed 5 bases at V and 7 bases at J, leaving 13 bases unmatched. CDR3 in DNA: TGTGCCAGCAGTACCGACAGGGGCCATGTAAAACAGCCCCAGCATTTT. Protein sequence: CASSTDRGHVKQPQHF.

This clone appeared a few times. The rearrangement joins TRBV7-2 to TRBJ1-1, with 7 bases aligning to TRBD1. From germline, CDR1 is SGHTA and CDR2 FQGNSA. V lost 0 bases to trimming and J lost 3 bases; unmatched junction nucleotides: 4. CDR3 length: 15 residues. Here the CDR3 reads CASSLATGFYTEAFF. The CDR3 nucleotides read TGTGCCAGCAGCTTAGCGACAGGGTTTTACACTGAAGCTTTCTTT.